This record looks at one T cell receptor beta chain sequence and its context. Its antigen is still unknown. Germline CDR1 reads GTSNPN; CDR2 reads SVGIG (reference sequence). The CDR3 extends over 14 amino acids. V was shortened by 5 bases and J by 3 bases, with 16 bases between the two germline ends. This sample stems from a study of CD8+ T cells in alopecia areata. Reverse transcription of extracted RNA yielded cDNA, which provided the sequencing template. Sequencing was performed with immunoSEQ multiplex PCR; in TCRdb, only in-frame clones are kept and a portion is missing. The data contain more than 95,000 clones, around 45% of them singletons. Broader study findings: It was less clear whether patients shared TCRs than it was in mice, possibly because of HLA.

The sequence came from a human donor with alopecia areata. The V call is TRBV30, the J call TRBJ1-2; maybe TRBD1 (5 bases). Sequencing was carried out using NKG2D-low CD8+ T cells sorted from blood. The CDR3 DNA sequence: TGTGCCTGGCTAACCGGGGACTTGTACTATGGCTACACCTTC. Protein: CAWLTGDLYYGYTF.